The entry below gives a single T cell receptor beta chain sequence along with its context. Its antigen has not been determined. No much larger clone exists at a distance of one base, and base qualities are not known. The data originate from a study of cytomegalovirus exposure and HLA in healthy donors (dated by TCRdb to 2016 to 2017). For context, the study as a whole: An earlier analysis of roughly 500 of the donors reported approximately 280 Gb of sequence data and 90 million to 120 million unique TCR beta sequences obtained from 180 million or so T cells. Roughly 300 gigabases of sequencing data and approximately 92 million unique TCR sequences made up an early release that covered 500 to 650 HLA-typed donors. The genetic ancestry cluster associated with self-reported Caucasian donors included 65% to 90% of the 350 to 500 genotyped donors. The study was designed to test whether signatures of past pathogen exposure could be identified by cataloging public T cell receptors. The study profiled the T cell repertoires of 666 subjects by immunosequencing and related them to cytomegalovirus serostatus. Besides the first cohort of more than 650 subjects, a separate validation cohort made up of 120 different subjects was used. High-throughput TCR immunosequencing, statistical association of individual TCRs with disease status, and machine learning were combined to predict cytomegalovirus infection status. A later analysis re-examined previously published TCR beta repertoires from about 700 donors and added high-resolution HLA genotyping to investigate patterns of TCR occurrence. Rather than drawing on any new phenotypic data, the later analysis identified candidate immune exposures from TCR beta sequences and the way those sequences occurred across donors. An earlier analysis of about 600 of the donors used high-throughput TCR beta sequencing to judge whether each TCR beta V gene segment behaved as functional or pseudogenic. Alongside the repertoire data, information on donor age, sex, ethnicity and CMV serostatus was compiled. A later genetic analysis took genome-wide SNP genotypes for about three fifths of the roughly 670 donors and used that subset as a discovery cohort. Every repertoire in the discovery cohort had been generated on one and the same sequencing platform. Class I and class II HLA loci were covered by the typing at four-digit resolution. Typing coverage varied by locus: roughly 629-630 donors for A, B, C, DRB1 and DQB1; approximately 500 for DQA1; 600 to 610 for DPA1; 400 to 480 for DPB1. Roughly 5 DR-DQ haplotypes were handled as single units for association and clustering because linkage in the cohort was strong. Across roughly 420 genotyped donors of the cohort, an average of about 240,000 unique TCR beta nucleotide sequences per donor were sequenced, and around 20% of those sequences were non-productive.

Overall study results and their limits: Across donors, most TCR sequences were observed very rarely, whereas some public TCRs were present in many individuals. According to the authors, the approach could potentially be generalized to other disease states and immunological phenotypes. According to a later genetic analysis, donors in an Asian-associated ancestry cluster had fewer N-insertions in productive TCRs than the approximately 650-donor mean. A further reported finding was that TCR beta sequences accurately predicted the HLA-A and HLA-B alleles for most subjects in the first cohort. A group of highly shared sequence variants was considered likely to be a technical artifact of the sequencing pipeline. According to a later analysis, TCR association rates differed among HLA loci, with DRB1 alleles showing the most associated TCRs and HLA-C alleles showing the fewest. V-gene and J-gene trimming of TCR beta chains was associated with a missense DCLRE1C variant in a later genetic analysis, and the association was replicated in an independent cohort. When HLA alleles, especially DR and DQ, strongly co-occurred, TCR associations were difficult to assign to individual alleles. In vitro tests confirmed that a few of the cytomegalovirus-associated TCR beta chains recognize cytomegalovirus antigens. In an earlier analysis of about 550 of the donors, most TCR beta V segments were observed in productive rearrangements about 90% or about 30% of the time, broadly matching IMGT annotations. According to a later analysis, parvovirus B19, influenza, CMV and Epstein-Barr virus appeared linked to several top co-occurrence clusters. Because counts were too low, some 16 rarely observed V segments, including chromosome 9 orphons, were excluded from the earlier analysis of around 640 of the donors. This cohort had only TCR beta chains sequenced, and the lack of alpha or paired-chain data limited which features could be detected. In a later analysis, HLA-associated TCR beta chains showed more clonal expansion and lower generation probabilities than non-associated chains that were equally common. In a later analysis, some 17,000 TCR beta sequences were associated with specific HLA alleles at a false discovery rate of 0.05. Linkage disequilibrium might explain the correlated functional status among segregating V segments, but an unknown experimental factor could not be excluded. According to a later analysis, most CMV-associated TCR beta chains appeared to be HLA-restricted, and the HLA associations seemed to be driven largely by CMV exposure. The 87-base-pair reads could not distinguish some IMGT-functional V segments, including TRBV6-2 and TRBV6-3, so those segments were excluded. The presence/absence analyses assumed that sequencing depth was roughly uniform across donors, and that assumption may not be true. The only immune exposure information available for the cohort was CMV serostatus. Because HLA typing was missing for some donors at each locus, association tests included only the typed subset. The study listed 150 to 200 TCR beta chains as associated with cytomegalovirus. The classifier was reported to diagnose cytomegalovirus status with high specificity and sensitivity in both the original cohort and the validation cohort.

In total, approximately 700 healthy bone marrow donors made up the cohort. At the time of sampling, every cohort member was nominally healthy, though immune exposures that went unrecorded were likely present. The donor was CMV seronegative and belonged to the group of more than 300 seronegative cohort members. A peripheral blood sample was provided by each donor, and peripheral blood mononuclear cells were used for TCR beta sequencing. The Qiagen DNeasy Blood Extraction Kit was used to extract genomic DNA from the blood cell samples. Germline trimming: 1 base from V, 9 bases from J; junction bases outside gene matches: 3. The CDR3 runs 13 residues from the cysteine to the phenylalanine. The CDR3 DNA has 39 bases and is translated from base 1. CDR1 and CDR2 were assigned from the germline V gene as SGHVS and FNYEAQ. Library creation used the immunoSEQ multiplex PCR assay. For the multiplex PCR, a mixture combining 60 forward primers for TCR Vbeta segments and 13 reverse primers for TCR Jbeta segments was used. The CDR3 region of rearranged TCR beta genes was amplified from genomic DNA by a multiplex PCR assay. The Illumina HiSeq System was used to sequence the amplified TCR beta libraries as 87-base-pair reads. Per the authors' processing: In a later analysis, roughly 80 million unique TCR beta chains were counted across the roughly 610 repertoires, and roughly 11 million of these chains were shared by at least two donors. Raw reads were error-corrected and collapsed into unique sequences with a nearest-neighbor algorithm that merged closely related sequences to remove PCR and sequencing errors. To assign V, D and J gene segments, CDR3 sequences were aligned to IMGT reference sequences. For a sequence to be retained, at least a six-nucleotide match to both a V gene segment and a J gene segment was required. A rearrangement counted as productive if the CDR3 had no stop codons and remained in frame with V and J, and every other rearrangement counted as non-productive. CDR3 was defined by IMGT convention, running from the second conserved V-encoded cysteine to the conserved J-encoded phenylalanine. Sequences without an unambiguous match to a single V gene segment were excluded from the earlier analysis of about 630 of the donors. An earlier analysis of fewer than 650 of the donors classified V segments as functional when productive rearrangements were above 56.7% and as segregating when the standard deviation between donors was above 5%. A statistical classification framework was built for diagnosing cytomegalovirus status from the catalog of TCR beta chain sequences. In a later analysis, TCR nucleotide sequences were compared against IMGT/GENE-DB human TR gene sequences so that V and J genes could be assigned. Using the TCRdist pipeline, a later analysis assigned CDR3 sequences along with most-parsimonious VDJ recombination scenarios. In a later analysis, each TCR beta chain was defined by its CDR3 amino acid sequence together with its V-gene family, and reads without a unique V-gene family were excluded. As a way to deal with suspected cross-contamination and a sequencing artifact, a later analysis dropped roughly 620 nucleotide sequences that were highly shared and had low generation probability. In a later analysis, a clonal expansion index for each public chain was calculated from normalized within-repertoire ranks of inferred template counts. A later analysis computed generation probabilities with a VDJ recombination model fitted to out-of-frame rearrangements, and checked the results against IGoR. A later analysis scored TCR-TCR, TCR-HLA and TCR-CMV co-occurrence with hypergeometric tests, applying a repertoire-size bias correction to TCR pairs. To estimate false discovery rates, a later analysis permuted the HLA or CMV assignments 20 times. In a later analysis, co-occurring TCRs were grouped using DBSCAN, and TCRdist sequence similarity was added for clustering within HLA-allele-positive subsets. Repertoires with fewer than 30,000 or more than 120,000 public chains were left out of co-occurrence clustering, as were four to six repertoires with anomalous nucleotide sharing. Here the immuneACCESS table is served through TCRdb, limited to in-frame sequences with V and J called. Missing clones are a known gap in these copies; in checked studies unresolved V genes cover under half, and the rest lacks a known reason. For V, J and clone size, that table is used; D and trimming come from the DNA. The sample yields approximately 84,000 clones; roughly 74% were counted once. The ten top clones hold 2% to 2.5% of the sample.

The chain was built from TRBV7-6 and TRBJ2-1, with 7 bases in between that match TRBD1. The origin of this receptor is a man aged 40-50 years in good health and CMV-seronegative. The specimen sequenced was PBMCs. The CDR3 region has the sequence CASSLDGQAEQFF. The DNA sequence follows: TGTGCCAGCAGCTTAGACGGACAGGCTGAGCAGTTCTTC.